The 28 T cell receptor beta chains in this list originate from one sample, sequenced in a study of read filtering for tumor transcriptome and immune sequencing. Molecular barcoded adaptors covering alpha/delta and beta/gamma chains were used on approximately 400 ng RNA. TCRdb reprocessed the reads via MiXCR and lists one record per CDR3 protein. There are 20,000 or so distinct CDR3 sequences in the sample; about 20% occur only once, and more than 45% lies in the top ten. Sequencing was carried out using a population of CD138-negative cells sorted from bone marrow. The receptors were sampled from a donor over 35 with multiple myeloma.

In its sample, this clonotype was seen a few times. Given a much more abundant clone one base away, this may be a read error. The conserved phenylalanine or tryptophan is not found at the CDR3 terminus, so this likely reflects a read error. V usage is TRBV7-9 and J usage is TRBJ2-3; D is unresolved. Deletions cut 0 bases from V and 5 bases from J, with 6 bases between. This CDR3 is built from 13 residues. CDR1 is SEHNR and CDR2 is FQNEAQ in the germline V gene (reference sequence). The CDR3 DNA reads TGTGCCAGCAGCTTAGCGGCCCAAGATACGCAGTATCTT. Translated: CASSLAAQDTQYL.

V is TRBV6-6 and J is TRBJ2-4; 8 bases are shared with TRBD1. The CDR3 is made up of 14 amino acids. The germline V gene has CDR1 MNHNY and CDR2 SVGAGI (reference sequence). V lost 4 bases to trimming and J lost 7 bases; unmatched junction nucleotides: 6. CDR3 bases: TGTGCCAGCAGTTCCGAGGACAGGGAGAACATTCAGTACTTC. It yields the protein CASSSEDRENIQYF.

Many counts were recorded for this clonotype. This rearrangement joins TRBV5-5 to TRBJ2-1; the match to TRBD2 covers 7 bases. In germline, CDR1 is SGHKS, CDR2 YYEKEE (reference sequence). The CDR3 covers 15 residues. The trim removed 6 bases at V and 6 bases at J, leaving 12 bases unmatched. The CDR3 coding sequence is TGTGCCAGCATCTCCAGGGCGGGGGTACTCAATGAGCAGTTCTTC. It encodes CASISRAGVLNEQFF.

The chain has TRBV6-1 and TRBJ2-6; D call uncertain. This CDR3 has 19 residues. V lost 0 bases and J 4 bases, leaving 19 bases between the germline ends. Germline values: CDR1 MNHNS, CDR2 SASEGT. This chain's CDR3 is CASSEAHPLFFGGANVLTF. CDR3 coding DNA: TGTGCCAGCAGTGAAGCTCACCCCTTATTCTTCGGGGGGGCCAACGTCCTGACTTTC.

This clonotype was detected many times. The V gene is TRBV9, the J gene TRBJ2-7; 10 nucleotides align to TRBD2. Germline CDR1 SGDLS, CDR2 YYNGEE. The CDR3 loop spans 15 amino acids. The V gene end was trimmed by 3 bases and the J gene end by 2 bases; junction bases not matched to a gene: 5. In DNA form, the CDR3 reads TGTGCCAGCAGCGGCGGACTAGCGGAGACCTACGAGCAGTACTTC. Encoded protein: CASSGGLAETYEQYF.

This clonotype came up a few times. One end of the junction does not line up with germline, which may come from a read error. This chain uses TRBV6-1 with TRBJ2-1; possibly TRBD2 for D (5 bases). The CDR3 length is 17 residues. Germline V lookup: CDR1 MNHNS, CDR2 SASEGT. The CDR3 DNA reads as TGTGCCAGCAGTGAAGAGTCTATCGGGGTGTATGACAATGAACAGTTCTTC. Translating gives CASSEESIGVYDNEQFF.

By its share, this clonotype is medium-sized (0.01 to 0.1%). V usage is TRBV19 and J usage is TRBJ2-3; TRBD2 matches 7 bases. This CDR3 has 15 amino acids. The V gene end was trimmed by 9 bases and the J gene end by 2 bases; junction bases not matched to a gene: 11. Germline V CDR1 and CDR2: LNHDA, SQIVND (reference sequence). The CDR3 sequence is CASQAGTTSTDTQYF. The CDR3 nucleotides are TGTGCCAGCCAAGCCGGGACTACCTCCACAGATACGCAGTATTTT.

This clonotype was counted between two and nine times. The chain recombines TRBV13 with TRBJ1-1; 9 nucleotides line up with TRBD1. Looked up from germline, CDR1 is PRHDT and CDR2 is FYEKMQ (reference sequence). V trimming: 5 bases; J trimming: 1 base; junction bases outside the gene matches: 8. This CDR3 contains 16 residues. CDR3: CASSPPVTGGNTEAFF. The CDR3 bases are TGTGCCAGCAGCCCGCCCGTGACAGGGGGGAACACTGAAGCTTTCTTT.

The chain joins TRBV20-1 to TRBJ2-7, with D perhaps TRBD1 (5 bases). Trimming shortened V by 2 bases and J by 3 bases, and 11 bases separated the two germline ends. CDR1 and CDR2 from the germline V gene are DFQATT and SNEGSKA (reference sequence). CDR3 length: 13 amino acids. CDR3 loop: CSARLTGNYEQYF. The CDR3 DNA follows: TGCAGTGCTAGACTCACAGGAAACTACGAGCAGTACTTC.

The chain combines TRBV27 with TRBJ2-7; 9 bases fit TRBD1. Germline V lookup: CDR1 MNHEY, CDR2 SMNVEV (reference sequence). The CDR3 totals 15 residues. V trimming: 1 base; J trimming: 2 bases; junction bases outside the gene matches: 3. CDR3 protein: CASSLLGQGTYEQYF. CDR3 nucleotide sequence: TGTGCCAGCAGTTTATTGGGACAGGGAACCTACGAGCAGTACTTC.

This clonotype was counted ten times or more. The chain combines TRBV19 with TRBJ2-2, with TRBD1 identical over 8 bases. CDR1 and CDR2 from the germline V gene are LNHDA and SQIVND (reference sequence). The ends lost 2 bases at V and 1 base at J; junction bases unmatched: 3. This CDR3 spans 16 amino acids. Here the CDR3 DNA reads TGTGCCAGTAGTATACCTGGACAGGGGAACACCGGGGAGCTGTTTTTT. It translates to CASSIPGQGNTGELFF.

This clonotype rates as medium-sized (0.01 to 0.1%). The CDR3 here is CASSQGETYMNTEAFF. DNA of the CDR3: TGCGCCAGCAGCCAAGGGGAGACGTATATGAACACTGAAGCTTTCTTT. The chain joins TRBV4-1 to TRBJ1-1; D ambiguous. V shed 1 base and J shed 0 bases, with 12 bases lying between them. This CDR3 contains 16 residues. CDR1 and CDR2 from the germline V gene are MGHRA and YSYEKL.

In this sample, this clonotype turned up many times. The rearrangement joins TRBV6-6 to TRBJ2-3, with TRBD2 identical over 7 bases. After removal of 5 bases from V and 2 bases from J, the junction contained 10 bases not matched to a gene. The CDR3 totals 16 residues. Germline V lookup: CDR1 MNHNY, CDR2 SVGAGI (reference sequence). The CDR3 DNA sequence: TGTGCCAGCAGTACCCCCCCGGGGGGTTACACAGATACGCAGTATTTT. It yields the protein CASSTPPGGYTDTQYF.

This clonotype was observed many times. The chain carries TRBV7-8 and TRBJ2-1; D may be TRBD2 (5 bases). Germline CDR1 SGHVS, CDR2 FQNEAQ. V was cut by 5 bases and J by 10 bases, with 27 bases left in between. This CDR3 spans 17 amino acids. The CDR3 DNA is TGTGCCAGCAGCCCCCGACCGCGGGCCGTTGAGTACGGGGAGCAGTTCTTC. This gives the protein CASSPRPRAVEYGEQFF.

This clonotype was picked up many times. The chain joins TRBV19 to TRBJ2-2; D is possibly TRBD1 or TRBD2 (5 bases each). In germline, CDR1 is LNHDA, CDR2 SQIVND (reference sequence). The CDR3 contains 14 residues. Trimming pared 4 bases from V and 3 bases from J, leaving 9 bases between. CDR3 loop: CASSKGRYTGELFF. The CDR3 nucleotides read TGTGCCAGTAGTAAGGGACGGTACACCGGGGAGCTGTTTTTT.

This chain connects TRBV27 to TRBJ2-3; a weak D match, TRBD2 (6 bases). V was clipped by 7 bases and J by 1 base, with 18 bases between them. Germline V gene lookup returns CDR1 MNHEY and CDR2 SMNVEV (reference sequence). The CDR3 sequence is 16 residues long. The CDR3 sequence: CASTALEWGGTDTQYF. The CDR3 nucleotides are TGTGCCAGCACCGCCTTGGAGTGGGGGGGCACAGATACGCAGTATTTT.

This clonotype was recorded a few times. The chain recombines TRBV7-2 with TRBJ2-3; 10 bases fit TRBD1. Germline V gene sequence: CDR1 SGHTA, CDR2 FQGNSA. The CDR3 spans 16 residues. The V and J ends lost 4 bases and 1 base, in that order; junction bases with no gene match: 5. In DNA, the CDR3 is TGTGCCAGCAGCTACCGACAGGGGGCCGGCACAGATACGCAGTATTTT. Translated: CASSYRQGAGTDTQYF.

The chain combines TRBV12-5 with TRBJ2-3, with 8 nucleotides matching TRBD1. The CDR3 has 14 residues. V lost 4 bases to trimming and J lost 4 bases; unmatched junction nucleotides: 4. CDR1 and CDR2 from the germline V gene are LGHNT and FRNRAP. The CDR3 DNA is TGTGCTAGTGGTTCAGGACAGGGATCAGATACGCAGTATTTT. This encodes CASGSGQGSDTQYF.

This clonotype was seen many times. The V gene is TRBV7-2, the J gene TRBJ1-4; no clear D gene. This CDR3 spans 15 amino acids. V shed 1 base and J shed 10 bases, with 16 bases lying between them. Germline V lookup: CDR1 SGHTA, CDR2 FQGNSA. In DNA, the CDR3 is TGTGCCAGCAGCTTAGAGCAGAGACGGGGTGGAAAACTGTTTTTT. This sequence encodes CASSLEQRRGGKLFF.

This clonotype was seen repeatedly, ten times or more. The V call is TRBV28, the J call TRBJ2-3, with 13 bases identical to TRBD2. V dropped 5 bases and J dropped 2; count of bases not matched to a gene: 1. CDR1 MDHEN and CDR2 SYDVKM come from the germline V gene. CDR3 length: 15 residues. CDR3 coding DNA: TGTGCCAGCAGTACTAGCGGGGGGGCCACAGATACGCAGTATTTT. Its protein is CASSTSGGATDTQYF.

As concerns this clonotype: One end of the junction varies from germline; a read error may be responsible. This chain links TRBV28 with TRBJ1-1, with TRBD1 as a possible D gene (5 bases). This CDR3 is built from 13 residues. Germline CDR1 reads MDHEN; CDR2 reads SYDVKM. CDR3 sequence (DNA): TGTGCCTGCAGTTGGGACTGGAACACTGAAGCTTTCTTT. Translating gives CACSWDWNTEAFF.

In its sample, this clonotype was seen a few times. The chain recombines TRBV20-1 with TRBJ2-3; 7 positions match TRBD2. The CDR3 runs 14 residues. J lost 0 bases, V lost 5 bases, and 5 bases had no gene match. Germline-derived CDR1 and CDR2 are DFQATT and SNEGSKA (reference sequence). The CDR3 region is CSARLADSTDTQYF. In nucleotides, the CDR3 is TGCAGTGCTCGACTAGCAGATAGCACAGATACGCAGTATTTT.

The rearrangement uses TRBV20-1 and TRBJ1-4, with 7 bases lining up with TRBD1. Germline assignment: CDR1 DFQATT and CDR2 SNEGSKA (reference sequence). V shed 2 bases, J shed 7 bases, and the junction held 7 bases outside the gene matches. This CDR3 is 14 amino acids long. DNA of the CDR3: TGCAGTGCTAGAACCGGGACAGTGGGTGAAAAACTGTTTTTT. This sequence encodes CSARTGTVGEKLFF.

The sample holds a few counts of this clonotype. CDR3 sequence: CASSPRPGTEAFF. The CDR3, as DNA: TGTGCCAGCAGCCCCCGGCCGGGAACTGAAGCTTTCTTT. V and J are TRBV9 and TRBJ1-1; no reliable D call. Germline V gene lookup returns CDR1 SGDLS and CDR2 YYNGEE. Trimming shortened V by 4 bases and J by 5 bases, and 12 bases separated the two germline ends. This CDR3 has 13 amino acids.

This clonotype has at least ten counts. The chain has TRBV3-1 and TRBJ2-5; D is ambiguous. Trimming pared 3 bases from V and 6 bases from J, leaving 11 bases between. Germline V gene lookup returns CDR1 LGHDT and CDR2 YNNKEL (reference sequence). The length of the CDR3 is 13 residues. CDR3 DNA: TGTGCCAGCAGCCAGGAGTTAGGCAAGACCCAGTACTTC. It codes for CASSQELGKTQYF.

This clonotype was found many times. J is TRBJ1-4 and V is TRBV20-1; 9 bases are a match to TRBD1. Germline CDR1 and CDR2: DFQATT and SNEGSKA (reference sequence). The V and J ends lost 2 bases and 8 bases, in that order; junction bases with no gene match: 15. The CDR3 sequence is 17 residues long. The CDR3 DNA is TGCAGTGCTAGATCCCCGGGACAGGGATCTCTGGGGGAAAAACTGTTTTTT. Protein product: CSARSPGQGSLGEKLFF.

V is TRBV19 and J is TRBJ2-5; 12 bases fit TRBD2. Unmatched junction bases numbered 1, after V lost 5 bases and J lost 0 bases. Looked up from germline, CDR1 is LNHDA and CDR2 is SQIVND (reference sequence). The CDR3 is 15 residues long. This CDR3 reads CASSGTSGYQETQYF. The CDR3 nucleotides read TGTGCCAGTAGTGGGACTAGCGGGTACCAAGAGACCCAGTACTTC.

This clonotype was observed at least ten times. The chain recombines TRBV19 with TRBJ2-2; D is possibly TRBD1 (6 bases). The CDR3 covers 14 residues. Between the trimmed V and J ends, which lost 9 bases and 1 base, there was a span of 12 bases. Germline CDR1 and CDR2: LNHDA and SQIVND (reference sequence). In DNA, the CDR3 is TGTGCCAGCACACGGACAGAGAACACCGGGGAGCTGTTTTTT. Amino acids: CASTRTENTGELFF.